Listed here are 24 T cell receptor beta chains from one sample, sequenced in a study of tumor-infiltrating lymphocytes in oesophageal squamous cell carcinoma. MiXCR, run by TCRdb on the PCR reads, gives a single entry per CDR3 protein. The sample carries some 22,000 distinct CDR3 sequences, 36% recorded once. The sequenced sample was esophageal tumor tissue. The receptors come from a male donor with esophageal squamous cell carcinoma.

The sample holds many counts of this clonotype. This chain uses TRBV5-5 with TRBJ2-1; 8 bases fit TRBD1. The length of the CDR3 is 15 residues. Germline CDR1 and CDR2: SGHKS and YYEKEE (reference sequence). The ends lost 4 bases at V and 9 bases at J; junction bases unmatched: 12. As DNA, the CDR3 is TGTGCCAGCAGCAGGAACCCCACAGGGGGTACTGAGCAGTTCTTC. Translation: CASSRNPTGGTEQFF. Together with reference TRBV5-5 and TRBJ2-1, the CDR3 gives the full variable domain: DAGVTQSPTHLIKTRGQQVTLRCSPISGHKSVSWYQQVLGQGPQFIFQYYEKEERGRGNFPDRFSARQFPNYSSELNVNALLLGDSALYLCASSRNPTGGTEQFFGPGTRLTVL.

This chain connects TRBV7-2 to TRBJ2-3; D is unresolved. The DNA matches TRBJ2-5 better at its end, which makes the J call doubtful. CDR3 size: 12 residues. Germline CDR1 is SGHTA and CDR2 is FQGNSA. The CDR3 sequence is CASSRGEETQYF. In DNA form, the CDR3 reads TGTGCCAGCAGCCGAGGAGAAGAGACCCAGTACTTC.

The chain is built from TRBV5-1 and TRBJ2-3, with D maybe TRBD2 (5 bases). Trimming removed 0 bases at V and 0 bases at J, with 11 bases between. Germline V CDR1 and CDR2: SGHRS, YFSETQ. This CDR3 is 16 amino acids long. The CDR3 DNA reads as TGCGCCAGCAGCTTGGGGCTAGCAACTAGCACAGATACGCAGTATTTT. Protein product: CASSLGLATSTDTQYF.

This clonotype was found a few times. The V call is TRBV28, the J call TRBJ2-7, with D possibly being TRBD1 or TRBD2 (5 bases each). Germline V CDR1 and CDR2: MDHEN, SYDVKM. The CDR3 sequence is 12 residues long. Trimming cost V 9 bases and J 7 bases, with 16 bases left between them. The CDR3: CASGDLYNEQYF. The CDR3 DNA is TGTGCCAGTGGGGACCTCTACAATGAGCAGTACTTC.

The sample holds many counts of this clonotype. A much larger clone lies one base from this, so it may be a read error. This chain links TRBV12-3 or TRBV12-4 with TRBJ2-7; TRBD2 might be the D (6 bases). V was cut by 7 bases and J by 7 bases, with 20 bases left in between. The CDR3 has 14 residues. CDR3 protein: CASIQEGGSNEQYF. The CDR3 DNA sequence: TGTGCCAGCATCCAGGAGGGAGGATCGAATGAGCAGTACTTC.

About this clonotype: Likely a read error: the CDR3 ends without its conserved phenylalanine or tryptophan. No DNA is shown, since the ends of the CDR3 on it are uncertain; the CDR3 is the one TCRdb lists. The genes are TRBV7-7 and TRBJ2-5; TRBD2, the D gene given by the table, was not confirmed from the DNA. The CDR3 is 13 amino acids long, termini counted. CDR1 SSHAT and CDR2 FNYEAQ come from the germline V gene (reference sequence). The CDR3 here is CASSLTRGETQYL.

The chain joins TRBV19 to TRBJ2-4; 8 bases map to TRBD1. The CDR3 is 17 residues long. J was trimmed by 3 bases and V by 3 bases; bases with no gene match: 10. The germline V gene encodes CDR1 LNHDA and CDR2 SQIVND (reference sequence). The CDR3 is CASSMRLTGANKNIQYF. The CDR3 nucleotides read TGTGCCAGTAGTATGAGGTTGACAGGGGCCAACAAAAACATTCAGTACTTC.

This clonotype is judged medium-sized. The V gene is TRBV7-9, the J gene TRBJ1-1; unclear D gene. The CDR3 covers 14 residues. Germline CDR1 reads SEHNR; CDR2 reads FQNEAQ (reference sequence). The ends were cut back, 5 bases at V and 4 bases at J, with 14 bases in the middle. In nucleotides, the CDR3 is TGTGCCAGCAGCCTCGAAATTCAAAGCACTGAAGCTTTCTTT. Protein: CASSLEIQSTEAFF.

This clonotype appeared many times. V usage is TRBV7-9 and J usage is TRBJ2-5; no reliable D call. The CDR3 consists of 16 residues. Trimming removed 1 base at V and 11 bases at J, with 23 bases between. CDR1 and CDR2 from the germline V gene are SEHNR and FQNEAQ (reference sequence). CDR3 residues: CASSLGIALGYNEQYF. CDR3 sequence (DNA): TGTGCCAGCAGCTTAGGTATCGCGTTGGGCTACAATGAGCAGTACTTC. Full variable domain (remainder filled in from reference TRBV7-9 and TRBJ2-5): DTGVSQNPRHKITKRGQNVTFRCDPISEHNRLYWYRQTLGQGPEFLTYFQNEAQLEKSRLLSDRFSAERPKGSFSTLEIQRTEQGDSAMYLCASSLGIALGYNEQYFGPGTRLLVL.

This clonotype appeared many times. V gene TRBV23-1 combines with J gene TRBJ2-5; 8 nucleotides agree with TRBD1. TRBV23-1 is an ORF for which the function is uncertain. V was pared by 1 base and J by 4 bases, with 11 bases of the junction left unmatched. The CDR3 loop spans 17 amino acids. CDR3 loop: CASSQFIREQGGETQYF. In nucleotides, the CDR3 is TGCGCCAGCAGTCAATTCATCCGCGAACAGGGGGGAGAGACCCAGTACTTC.

This clonotype was picked up a small number of times. The chain links TRBV2 to TRBJ1-3; D unresolved. The CDR3 extends over 14 amino acids. Germline V gene lookup returns CDR1 SNHLY and CDR2 FYNNEI. V lost 5 bases and J 0 bases, leaving 8 bases between the germline ends. CDR3 bases: TGTGCCAGCAGTTGGGGTTACTCTGGAAACACCATATATTTT. Amino acids: CASSWGYSGNTIYF.

V is TRBV6-5 and J is TRBJ2-2, with a tentative D call TRBD2 (6 bases). The germline CDR1 and CDR2 sequences are MNHEY and SVGAGI. The CDR3 has 16 amino acids. Trimming cost V 5 bases and J 0 bases, with 13 bases left between them. CDR3 residues: CASSKAGLSNTGELFF. The DNA for the CDR3 is TGTGCCAGCAGTAAGGCGGGGTTGTCGAACACCGGGGAGCTGTTTTTT.

V usage is TRBV7-3 and J usage is TRBJ2-3, with 7 bases aligning to TRBD2. The CDR3 is 15 residues long. The germline CDR1 and CDR2 sequences are SGHTA and FQGTGA. The ends lost 3 bases at V and 3 bases at J; junction bases unmatched: 6. CDR3 sequence: CASSLTSYGTDTQYF. DNA for the CDR3: TGTGCCAGCAGCTTGACTAGCTATGGGACAGATACGCAGTATTTT.

This clonotype was seen a handful of times. The chain joins TRBV5-1 to TRBJ2-1; 14 bases align to TRBD2. The end of the DNA fits TRBJ2-5 better, so the J call may be wrong. This CDR3 is 18 amino acids long. The germline CDR1 and CDR2 sequences are SGHRS and YFSETQ. CDR3 sequence reads: CASSSMGLAGEVGETQYF. The CDR3 DNA reads TGCGCCAGCAGCTCGATGGGACTAGCGGGAGAAGTGGGAGAGACCCAGTACTTC.

V is TRBV10-2 and J is TRBJ1-3; D ambiguous. CDR3 length: 16 residues. The V and J ends lost 2 bases and 0 bases respectively, with 11 bases between them. Germline CDR1 and CDR2: WSHSY and SAAADI. This CDR3 is CASSEERGFSGNTIYF. The CDR3 nucleotides are TGCGCCAGCAGTGAGGAGCGGGGATTCTCTGGAAACACCATATATTTT.

In its sample, this clonotype ranks as medium-sized. The gene calls are TRBV10-3 and TRBJ1-1; no firm D call. This CDR3 comprises 12 residues. In germline, CDR1 is ENHRY, CDR2 SYGVKD. Deletions cut 6 bases from V and 1 base from J, with 6 bases between. DNA for the CDR3: TGTGCCATCAGGACGGGGAACACTGAAGCTTTCTTT. Its protein product is CAIRTGNTEAFF.

This clonotype was observed a handful of times. V gene TRBV7-3 combines with J gene TRBJ2-2; no reliable D call. The CDR3 is 14 residues long. Per germline, CDR1 SGHTA and CDR2 FQGTGA. Trimming shortened V by 1 base and J by 3 bases, and 6 bases separated the two germline ends. CDR3 nucleotides: TGTGCCAGCAGCTTAAACCAGTACACCGGGGAGCTGTTTTTT. This gives the protein CASSLNQYTGELFF.

In its sample, this clonotype was seen many times. V is TRBV12-3 or TRBV12-4 and J is TRBJ2-3; 10 positions agree with TRBD2. The CDR3 length is 16 residues. The V gene end was trimmed by 5 bases and the J gene end by 14 bases; junction bases not matched to a gene: 19. As DNA, the CDR3 is TGTGCCAGCAGTCGGACTAGCGGAAAGAACACCGGGGAGCTGTATTTT. Its translation is CASSRTSGKNTGELYF.

This clonotype turned up a few times. A much larger clone is a single base away; this may be a read error. V and J are TRBV5-1 and TRBJ2-1, with 12 bases that match TRBD2. The J call is uncertain, as TRBJ2-7 better fits the DNA end. CDR1 is SGHRS and CDR2 is YFSETQ in the germline V gene. This CDR3 is 16 amino acids long. CDR3 protein: CASSSTSGSSYNEQYF. The CDR3 nucleotides are TGCGCCAGCAGCTCGACTAGCGGGAGCTCCTACAATGAGCAGTACTTC.

In its sample, this clonotype was seen many times. The CDR3 here is CASSYRQGAREQYF. The CDR3 DNA follows: TGTGCCAGCAGTTACCGACAGGGGGCCCGCGAGCAGTACTTC. The genes are TRBV6-6 and TRBJ2-7; the match to TRBD1 covers 10 bases. The V segment lost 2 bases and the J segment 6 bases; nucleotides outside the gene matches: 4. This CDR3 region has 14 residues. The germline CDR1 and CDR2 sequences are MNHNY and SVGAGI (reference sequence).

This clonotype showed up many times. The chain has TRBV6-2 or TRBV6-3 and TRBJ1-2; D is ambiguous. V gave up 0 bases and J gave up 5 bases, with 16 bases separating them. The germline gives CDR1 MNHEY, CDR2 SVGEGT. The CDR3 length is 16 residues. CDR3 sequence: CASSYSPAGLPYGYTF. In DNA form, the CDR3 reads TGTGCCAGCAGTTACTCGCCTGCCGGACTCCCTTATGGCTACACCTTC.

This clonotype was seen repeatedly, ten times or more. The chain employs TRBV2 and TRBJ1-5; D remains ambiguous. Germline-derived CDR1 and CDR2 are SNHLY and FYNNEI. The V end lost 0 bases, the J end lost 11 bases, and 8 bases lay between the germline ends. This CDR3 has 12 amino acids. CDR3 bases: TGTGCCAGCAGTGAAGCCCGAAAGTCCCAGCATTTT. Translation: CASSEARKSQHF.

With respect to this clonotype: As the CDR3 is not closed by the conserved phenylalanine or tryptophan, this likely results from a read error. No DNA is shown, since the ends of the CDR3 on it are uncertain; the CDR3 is the one TCRdb lists. The chain recombines TRBV7-3 with TRBJ2-3; TRBD1 was called by the table and not checked on the DNA. The CDR3 sequence runs 16 residues, both termini included. Per germline, CDR1 SGHTA and CDR2 FQGTGA. The CDR3 is CAHRGGPHSYEQYFGA.

Ten or more counts support this clonotype. The chain has TRBV6-6 and TRBJ2-2, with TRBD2 matching 11 bases. Trimming at V came to 4 bases and at J to 4 bases, leaving 11 bases not matched to a gene. CDR3 length: 18 amino acids. The germline V gene has CDR1 MNHNY and CDR2 SVGAGI (reference sequence). In DNA, the CDR3 is TGTGCCAGCAGTTCACTCTCTCCGGGACTAGCGGTCACCGGGGAGCTGTTTTTT. Protein sequence: CASSSLSPGLAVTGELFF.